The T cell receptor beta chain described here comes from a study of T cell responses to AZD1222 COVID-19 vaccine. V gave up 0 bases and J gave up 7 bases, with 12 bases separating them. CDR3 length: 14 amino acids. The V gene's germline CDR1 is SGHTA and CDR2 FQGNSA. Sequenced by immunoSEQ multiplex PCR; TCRdb stores in-frame clones only, minus some. The sample consists of some 170,000 clones, 85% to 95% of them appearing once. Points on this clone: Its target is unknown.

Study-wide findings and caveats: Only after the peak T cell response were repertoires sampled. Baseline seropositivity occurred in only a handful of AZD1222 recipients. The CD4 TCRs associated with vaccination extended across spike and predominated at 160-218 and 743-854.

This rearrangement joins TRBV7-2 to TRBJ1-2; D is undetermined. The material was peripheral blood, obtained on day 0 of AZD1222 vaccination. The source is an adult in good health. CDR3: CASSLAMDGSGYTF. The CDR3 DNA reads as TGTGCCAGCAGCTTAGCGATGGACGGGTCTGGCTACACCTTC.